Below, one TCR beta chain is given with its context. TCRdb's copy holds only in-frame clones and misses some; the assay was immunoSEQ multiplex PCR. The table has about 76,000 clones, 65% to 90% seen once. This sample is drawn from a study of blood T cell repertoires in COVID-19. This CDR3 is built from 15 residues. The germline V gene has CDR1 SGHVS and CDR2 FQNEAQ. V lost 6 bases, J lost 7 bases, and 22 bases lay in between. Sequenced material: peripheral blood. The chain recombines TRBV7-8 with TRBJ2-7; D might be TRBD1 (6 bases). The sequence came from a man aged 50-59 years with COVID-19, enrolled during active disease. CDR3 nucleotides: TGTGCCAGCAGTAATATCGGACAGCCCGTGCCGGAGCAGTACTTC. Its protein product is CASSNIGQPVPEQYF.